This T cell receptor (beta chain) was sequenced during a study of Tregs in tolerant kidney transplant recipients. The study, taken as a whole, reports: Nucleotide sequences could not be compared across some patients' samples due to primer changes. Validation in larger populations is needed because few patients were studied. Tolerant patients' donor-specific Tregs expanded beyond overall Tregs, suggesting antigen-driven growth.

Related graft donors supplied nonmyeloablative bone marrow transplants, and mixed chimerism was transient. Thawed PBMCs were FACS-sorted into unstimulated CD4+CD25+CD127- regulatory T cells, CD4+CD25- non-regulatory cells, CD4 and CD8 cells. Germline assignment: CDR1 SGDLS and CDR2 YYNGEE. The ends lost 5 bases at V and 0 bases at J; junction bases unmatched: 8. CDR3 size: 17 residues. Data came from immunoSEQ multiplex PCR; TCRdb stores just in-frame clones and leaves some out. This repertoire shows 50,000 to 55,000 clones, about nine tenths found once; its top ten account for roughly 15%. Comment on this clone: Its antigen is not identified.

This specimen was CD8+ T cells from blood (PBMCs), taken 24 months after the transplant. This TCR derives from a human patient who received a combined kidney and bone marrow transplant. Some T cells could come from the graft donor. This chain uses TRBV9 with TRBJ2-6; TRBD1 aligns across 7 bases. The CDR3 region is CASSNPGQTSGANVLTF. The DNA for the CDR3 is TGTGCCAGCAGTAACCCGGGACAGACCTCTGGGGCCAACGTCCTGACTTTC.